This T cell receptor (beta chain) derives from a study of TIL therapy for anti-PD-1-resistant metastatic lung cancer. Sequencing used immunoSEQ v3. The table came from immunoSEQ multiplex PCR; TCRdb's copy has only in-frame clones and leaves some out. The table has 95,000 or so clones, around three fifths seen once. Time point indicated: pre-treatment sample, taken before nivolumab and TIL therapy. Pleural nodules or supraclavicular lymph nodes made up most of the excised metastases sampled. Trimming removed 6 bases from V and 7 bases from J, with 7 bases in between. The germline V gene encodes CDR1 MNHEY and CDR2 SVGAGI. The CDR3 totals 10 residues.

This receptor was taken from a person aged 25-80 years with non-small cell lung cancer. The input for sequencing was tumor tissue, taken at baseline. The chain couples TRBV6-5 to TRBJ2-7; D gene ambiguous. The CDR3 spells CASREWEQYF. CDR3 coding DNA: TGTGCCAGCAGGGAGTGGGAGCAGTACTTC.